The sequence of this T cell receptor (beta chain) was determined in a study of T cell responses to AZD1222 COVID-19 vaccine (dated by TCRdb to about 2021). Background for the entire study: A total of 233 trial participants underwent TCR sequencing, of whom nearly 210 had received two doses of AZD1222 and about 25 had received two doses of the MenACWY control vaccine. Trial participants were enrolled by age into 18-55, 56-69 and 70-plus year subgroups, with roughly 160, 29 and 62 TCR-sequenced participants respectively. What the authors observed across the whole study: The whole spike protein was spanned by vaccine-associated CD4 TCRs, and dominant responses were seen in regions 160-218 and 743-854. After two AZD1222 doses, both the breadth and the depth of spike-specific TCRs were significantly higher than at day 0 and than in MenACWY recipients. Participants were mostly white British and included more females than males, and it was suggested by the authors that clonal diversity may have been underestimated. Epitopes outside the regions mutated in the B.1.351 and B.1.1.7 variants were reportedly recognized by nearly half of the unique spike-specific TCRs. In the small 56-69-year group, the increase in depth fell short of significance, most likely because of low power. Because no samples from the day 14 peak response were available, repertoires could be characterized only after the peak T cell response. Conclusions about previously exposed vaccinees were limited because only six or seven AZD1222 recipients were SARS-CoV-2 seropositive at baseline.

The CDR3 regions of human TCRbeta chains were subjected to immunosequencing. Regarding the original processing steps: TCRs in the repertoires were matched against a reference library of SARS-CoV-2-specific TCRs that had been generated with the MIRA antigen-specificity platform. Breadth was defined as the fraction of unique TCRs that were SARS-CoV-2-associated, and depth was defined as the fraction of total T cells that were SARS-CoV-2-associated. Each spike-specific TCR was assigned to its reactive spike region and to a CD4 or CD8 class using the MIRA data. Log10-transformed breadth and depth values were compared by one-way ANOVA with Sidak's multiple comparisons tests. TCRdb provides this immuneACCESS table in a form limited to in-frame rearrangements. Some clones are lacking; in checked studies, under half of them reflect an unresolved V gene, and why the rest are absent is not known. V, J and clone size reflect that table, while D and trimming were determined from the DNA. The sample data list under 170,000 clones, and more than 90% of these were observed just once. Of the sample, 2.5% to 4% falls within the top ten clones.

The time point label on this specimen signifies: about 28 days (+/-7) after the second vaccine dose. Because spike-specific TCR depth and breadth did not differ between the two schedules, AZD1222 recipients who got a second dose at roughly 4 weeks were pooled with those who got a second dose at roughly 12 weeks. The vaccinee samples were drawn from two UK trials, COV001 and COV002, one of which was a single-blind randomized controlled phase 2/3 trial testing AZD1222 (ChAdOx1 nCoV-19) in healthy adults. Trial participant PBMC samples were collected at day 0 and day 28 after the second dose for TCRbeta chain sequencing. V is pared back by 5 bases and J by 3 bases, with 5 bases lying between the germline termini. The CDR3 has 11 amino acids, counting the end cysteine and phenylalanine. The CDR3 DNA has 33 bases and is translated from base 1. Regarding this clone: No antigen is known for it. Nothing much larger sits one base from this clone, and base qualities are not available. Distinct nucleotide sequences in the sample also encode this CDR3.

The sequence was collected from an adult who received the AZD1222 COVID-19 vaccine. The material was peripheral blood, obtained 28 days after the second AZD1222 dose. The receptor chain draws on TRBV12-3 or TRBV12-4 and TRBJ2-7; no D gene call is confident. The CDR3 loop reads CASSLYYEQYF. The sequence in DNA is TGTGCCAGCAGTCTATACTACGAGCAGTACTTC.